This T cell receptor (beta chain) was documented in a study of fetal regulatory T cell absence and autoimmunity. As regards this clone: Its antigen is as yet unknown.

Study-level results: Compared with cord blood, pancreas showed oligoclonal TCR enrichment, some clones over 80-fold. TRB gene family usage was broadly similar in cord blood and pancreas. The oligoclonal enrichment was interpreted as supporting antigen-driven pancreatic autoimmunity before birth in IPEX syndrome.

V dropped 1 base and J dropped 3; count of bases not matched to a gene: 5. This CDR3 comprises 17 residues. Germline CDR1 is MGHDK and CDR2 is SYGVNS. The table came from immunoSEQ multiplex PCR; TCRdb's copy has only in-frame clones and leaves some out. This sample has 85,000 to 100,000 clones; around 72% occur once, and the top ten carry just under 2%. The sequence came from a male donor with IPEX syndrome. Sequencing used pancreas tissue. This sequence joins TRBV25-1 and TRBJ2-2, with 10 bases matching TRBD1. This CDR3 reads CASSELVGQGYTGELFF. CDR3 DNA: TGTGCCAGCAGTGAATTAGTGGGACAGGGGTACACCGGGGAGCTGTTTTTT.